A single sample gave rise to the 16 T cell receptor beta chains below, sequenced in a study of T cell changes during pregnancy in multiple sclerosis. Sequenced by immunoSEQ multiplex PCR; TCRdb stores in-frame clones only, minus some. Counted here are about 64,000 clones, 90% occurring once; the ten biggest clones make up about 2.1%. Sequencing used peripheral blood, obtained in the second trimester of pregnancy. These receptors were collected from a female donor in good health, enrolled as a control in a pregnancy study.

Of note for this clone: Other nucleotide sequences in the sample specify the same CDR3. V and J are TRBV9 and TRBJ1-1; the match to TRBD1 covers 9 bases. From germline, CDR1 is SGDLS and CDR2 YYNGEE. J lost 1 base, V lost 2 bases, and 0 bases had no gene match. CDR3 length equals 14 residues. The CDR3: CASSVGQGNTEAFF. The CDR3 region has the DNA TGTGCCAGCAGCGTGGGACAGGGGAACACTGAAGCTTTCTTT.

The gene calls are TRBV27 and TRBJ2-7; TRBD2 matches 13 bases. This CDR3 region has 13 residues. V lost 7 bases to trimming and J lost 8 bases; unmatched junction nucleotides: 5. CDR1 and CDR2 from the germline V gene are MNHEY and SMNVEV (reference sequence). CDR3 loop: CASIELAGGKQYF. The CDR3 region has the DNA TGTGCCAGCATCGAACTAGCGGGGGGGAAGCAGTACTTC.

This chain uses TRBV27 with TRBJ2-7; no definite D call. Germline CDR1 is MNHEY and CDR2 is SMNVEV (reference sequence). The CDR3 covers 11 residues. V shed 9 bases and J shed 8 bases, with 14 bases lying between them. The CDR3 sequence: CASLDGIKQYF. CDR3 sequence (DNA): TGTGCCAGTCTCGATGGCATCAAGCAGTACTTC.

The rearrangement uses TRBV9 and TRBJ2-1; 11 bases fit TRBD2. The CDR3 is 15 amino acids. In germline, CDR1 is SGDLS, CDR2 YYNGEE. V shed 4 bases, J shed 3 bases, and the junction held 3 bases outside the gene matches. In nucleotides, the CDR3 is TGTGCCAGCAGCTTCCTAGCGGGAGGCTACAATGAGCAGTTCTTC. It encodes CASSFLAGGYNEQFF.

CDR3 sequence (DNA): TGTGCCAGCAGTTACTCTTCCCGGGAGTACGACGAGCAGTACTTC. This sequence encodes CASSYSSREYDEQYF. This sequence joins TRBV6-5 and TRBJ2-7, with a tentative D call TRBD2 (6 bases). The length of the CDR3 is 15 residues. Germline V gene data show CDR1 as MNHEY and CDR2 as SVGAGI. V gave up 0 bases and J gave up 5 bases, with 14 bases separating them.

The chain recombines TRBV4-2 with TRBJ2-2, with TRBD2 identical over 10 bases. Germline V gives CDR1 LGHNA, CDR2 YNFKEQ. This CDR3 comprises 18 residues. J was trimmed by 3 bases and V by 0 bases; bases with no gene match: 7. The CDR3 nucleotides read TGTGCCAGCAGCCAAGATCCCCTTAGCGGGAGGTACACCGGGGAGCTGTTTTTT. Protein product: CASSQDPLSGRYTGELFF.

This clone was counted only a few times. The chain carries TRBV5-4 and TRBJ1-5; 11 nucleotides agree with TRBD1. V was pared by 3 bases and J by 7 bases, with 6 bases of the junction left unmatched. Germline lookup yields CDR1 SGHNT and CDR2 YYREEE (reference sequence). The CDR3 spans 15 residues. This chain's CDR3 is CASSYPGQGVQPQHF. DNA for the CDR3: TGTGCCAGCAGCTACCCGGGACAGGGGGTCCAGCCCCAGCATTTT. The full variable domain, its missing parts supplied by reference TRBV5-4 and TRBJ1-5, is ETGVTQSPTHLIKTRGQQVTLRCSSQSGHNTVSWYQQALGQGPQFIFQYYREEENGRGNFPPRFSGLQFPNYSSELNVNALELDDSALYLCASSYPGQGVQPQHFGDGTRLSIL.

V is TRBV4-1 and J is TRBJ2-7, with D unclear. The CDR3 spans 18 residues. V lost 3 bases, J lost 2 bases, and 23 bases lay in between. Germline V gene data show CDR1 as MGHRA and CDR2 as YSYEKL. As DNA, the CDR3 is TGCGCCAGCAGCCAGACCCTGATGATCGCAGACAATACCTACGAGCAGTACTTC. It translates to CASSQTLMIADNTYEQYF.

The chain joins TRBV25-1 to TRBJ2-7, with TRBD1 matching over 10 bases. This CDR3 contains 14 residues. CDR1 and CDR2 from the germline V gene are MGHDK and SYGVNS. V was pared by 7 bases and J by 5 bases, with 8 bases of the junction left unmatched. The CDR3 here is CASTRTGGSHEQYF. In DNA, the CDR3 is TGTGCCAGCACCCGGACAGGGGGTAGCCACGAGCAGTACTTC.

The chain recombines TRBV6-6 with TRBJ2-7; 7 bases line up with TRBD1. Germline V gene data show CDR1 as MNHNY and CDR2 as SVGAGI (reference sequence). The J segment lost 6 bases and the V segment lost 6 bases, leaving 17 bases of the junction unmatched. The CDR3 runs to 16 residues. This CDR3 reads CASSPSFQETGPEQYF. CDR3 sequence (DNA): TGTGCCAGCAGCCCTTCCTTCCAAGAGACAGGGCCCGAGCAGTACTTC.

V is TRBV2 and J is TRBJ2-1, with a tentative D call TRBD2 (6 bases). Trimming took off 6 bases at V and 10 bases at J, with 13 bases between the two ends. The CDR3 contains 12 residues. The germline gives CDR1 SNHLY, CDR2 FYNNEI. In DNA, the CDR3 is TGTGCCAGCAGCCTACTAGCCCCCGAGCAGTTCTTC. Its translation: CASSLLAPEQFF.

CDR3 residues: CASSFGTSNAPEQYF. In nucleotides, the CDR3 is TGTGCCAGCAGCTTTGGGACTTCCAATGCCCCCGAGCAGTACTTC. The J gene is TRBJ2-7, the V gene TRBV5-4; possible D gene TRBD2, 6 bases. CDR1 is SGHNT and CDR2 is YYREEE in the germline V gene (reference sequence). The CDR3 spans 15 residues. V lost 2 bases and J lost 6, with 18 bases in between. The full variable domain, its missing parts supplied by reference TRBV5-4 and TRBJ2-7, is ETGVTQSPTHLIKTRGQQVTLRCSSQSGHNTVSWYQQALGQGPQFIFQYYREEENGRGNFPPRFSGLQFPNYSSELNVNALELDDSALYLCASSFGTSNAPEQYFGPGTRLTVT.

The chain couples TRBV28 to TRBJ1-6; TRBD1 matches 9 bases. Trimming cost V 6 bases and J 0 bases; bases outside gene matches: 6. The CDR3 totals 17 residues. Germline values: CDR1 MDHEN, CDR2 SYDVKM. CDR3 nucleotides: TGTGCCAGCAGGGGGACAGGGTTTGGCTCCTATAATTCACCCCTCCACTTT. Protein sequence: CASRGTGFGSYNSPLHF.

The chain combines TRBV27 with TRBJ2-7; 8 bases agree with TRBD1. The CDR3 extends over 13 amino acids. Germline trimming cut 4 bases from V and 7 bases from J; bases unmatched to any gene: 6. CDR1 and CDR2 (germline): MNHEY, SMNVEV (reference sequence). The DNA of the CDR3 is TGTGCCAGCAGTTCAGGGGGCCCGGTAGAGCAGTACTTC. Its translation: CASSSGGPVEQYF.

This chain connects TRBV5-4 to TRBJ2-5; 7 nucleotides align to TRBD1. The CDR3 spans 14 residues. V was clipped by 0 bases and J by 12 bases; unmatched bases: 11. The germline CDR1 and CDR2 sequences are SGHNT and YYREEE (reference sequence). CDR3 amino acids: CASSLASEGAGKYF. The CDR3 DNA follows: TGTGCCAGCAGCTTGGCGAGCGAGGGGGCCGGAAAGTACTTC.

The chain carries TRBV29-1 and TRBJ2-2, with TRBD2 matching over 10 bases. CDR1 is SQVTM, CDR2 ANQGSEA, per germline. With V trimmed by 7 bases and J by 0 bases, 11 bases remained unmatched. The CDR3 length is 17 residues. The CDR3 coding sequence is TGCAGCGCTGCCGCACTTAGCGGGAGGCCGAACACCGGGGAGCTGTTTTTT. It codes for CSAAALSGRPNTGELFF.